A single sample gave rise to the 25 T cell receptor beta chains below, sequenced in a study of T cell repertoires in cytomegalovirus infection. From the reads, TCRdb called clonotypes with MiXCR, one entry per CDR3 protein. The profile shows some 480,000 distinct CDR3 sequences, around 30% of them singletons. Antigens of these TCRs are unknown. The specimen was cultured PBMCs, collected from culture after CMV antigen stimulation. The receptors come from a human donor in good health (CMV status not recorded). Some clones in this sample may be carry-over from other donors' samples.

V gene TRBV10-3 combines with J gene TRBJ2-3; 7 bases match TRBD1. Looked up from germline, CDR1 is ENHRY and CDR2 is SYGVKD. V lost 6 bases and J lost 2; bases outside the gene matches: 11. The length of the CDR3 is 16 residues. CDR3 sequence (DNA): TGTGCCATCAGCGGAGACAGGGAAGATCACACAGATACGCAGTATTTT. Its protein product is CAISGDREDHTDTQYF.

The CDR3 sequence is CASSYLSGVWAKNIQYF. The CDR3 DNA is TGTGCCAGCAGTTACCTTTCAGGGGTCTGGGCCAAAAACATTCAGTACTTC. This chain links TRBV6-6 with TRBJ2-4; a weak D match, TRBD1 (6 bases). This CDR3 has 17 amino acids. Between the trimmed V and J ends, which lost 2 bases and 1 base, there was a span of 15 bases. The V gene's germline CDR1 is MNHNY and CDR2 SVGAGI (reference sequence).

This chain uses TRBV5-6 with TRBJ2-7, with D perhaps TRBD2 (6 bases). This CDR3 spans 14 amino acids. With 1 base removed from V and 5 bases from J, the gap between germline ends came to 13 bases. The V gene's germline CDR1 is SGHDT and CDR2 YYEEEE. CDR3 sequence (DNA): TGTGCCAGCAGCTTGCATAGGGGAGGACACGAGCAGTACGTC. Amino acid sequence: CASSLHRGGHEQYV.

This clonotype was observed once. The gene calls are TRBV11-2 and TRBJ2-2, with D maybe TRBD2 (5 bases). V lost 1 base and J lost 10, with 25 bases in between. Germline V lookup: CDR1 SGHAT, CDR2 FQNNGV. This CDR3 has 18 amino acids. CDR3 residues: CASSLARKGSSRSEELFF. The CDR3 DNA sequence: TGTGCCAGCAGCTTAGCGAGGAAAGGGTCTAGCCGGTCCGAGGAGCTGTTTTTT.

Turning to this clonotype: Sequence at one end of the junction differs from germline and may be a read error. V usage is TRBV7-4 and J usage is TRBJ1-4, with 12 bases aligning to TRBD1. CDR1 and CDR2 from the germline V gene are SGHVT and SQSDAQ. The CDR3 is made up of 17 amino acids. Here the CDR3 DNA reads TGTGCCAGGAGCTTGCTGGGGACAGGGGGCGTGAATGAAAAACTGTTTTTT. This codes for CARSLLGTGGVNEKLFF.

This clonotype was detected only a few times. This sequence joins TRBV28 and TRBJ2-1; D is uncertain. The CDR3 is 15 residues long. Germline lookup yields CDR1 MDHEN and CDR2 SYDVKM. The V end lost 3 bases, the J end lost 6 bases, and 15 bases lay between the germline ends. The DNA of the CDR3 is TGTGCCAGCAGTTTGGGCTGGAAGTTACCCAATGAGCAGTTCTTC. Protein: CASSLGWKLPNEQFF. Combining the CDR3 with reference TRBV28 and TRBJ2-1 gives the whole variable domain DVKVTQSSRYLVKRTGEKVFLECVQDMDHENMFWYRQDPGLGLRLIYFSYDVKMKEKGDIPEGYSVSREKKERFSLILESASTNQTSMYLCASSLGWKLPNEQFFGPGTRLTVL.

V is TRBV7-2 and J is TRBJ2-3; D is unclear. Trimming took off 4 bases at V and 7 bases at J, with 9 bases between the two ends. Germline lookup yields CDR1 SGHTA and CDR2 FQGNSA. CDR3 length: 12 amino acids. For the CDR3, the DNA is TGTGCCAGCAGCTCCGCCCTGCATACGCAGTATTTT. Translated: CASSSALHTQYF.

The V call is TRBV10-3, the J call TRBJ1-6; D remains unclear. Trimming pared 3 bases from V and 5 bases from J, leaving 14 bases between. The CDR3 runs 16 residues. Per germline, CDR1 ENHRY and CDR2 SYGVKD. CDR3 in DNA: TGTGCCATCAGTGAATGGTTCGGAGCCGATAATTCACCCCTCCACTTT. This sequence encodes CAISEWFGADNSPLHF.

The CDR3 loop reads CASSFLLESRSETQYF. For the CDR3, the DNA is TGTGCCAGCAGTTTTCTACTCGAGTCGAGATCAGAGACCCAGTACTTC. The chain combines TRBV28 with TRBJ2-5; D is undetermined. V lost 3 bases and J 4 bases, leaving 18 bases between the germline ends. CDR3 length equals 16 residues. The germline V gene has CDR1 MDHEN and CDR2 SYDVKM.

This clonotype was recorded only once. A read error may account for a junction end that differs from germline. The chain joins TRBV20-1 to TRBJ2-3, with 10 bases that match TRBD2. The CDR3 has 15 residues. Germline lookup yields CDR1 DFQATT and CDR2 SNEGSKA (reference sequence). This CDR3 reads CSTRDPGTSADTQYF. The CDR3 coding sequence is TGCAGTACTAGAGACCCCGGGACTAGCGCAGATACGCAGTATTTT.

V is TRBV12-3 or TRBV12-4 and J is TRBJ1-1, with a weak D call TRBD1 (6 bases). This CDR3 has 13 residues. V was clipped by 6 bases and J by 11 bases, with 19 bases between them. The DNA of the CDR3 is TGTGCCAGCAGACCTGACTCGGAGGGGGTGGCTTTCTTT. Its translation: CASRPDSEGVAFF.

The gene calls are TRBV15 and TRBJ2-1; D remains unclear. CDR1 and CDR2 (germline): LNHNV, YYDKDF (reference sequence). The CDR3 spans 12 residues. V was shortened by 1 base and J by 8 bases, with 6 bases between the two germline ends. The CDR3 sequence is CATSRVRDEQFF. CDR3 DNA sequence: TGTGCCACCAGCAGAGTTCGCGATGAGCAGTTCTTC. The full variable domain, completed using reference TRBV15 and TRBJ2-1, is DAMVIQNPRYQVTQFGKPVTLSCSQTLNHNVMYWYQQKSSQAPKLLFHYYDKDFNNEADTPDNFQSRRPNTSFCFLDIRSPGLGDTAMYLCATSRVRDEQFFGPGTRLTVL.

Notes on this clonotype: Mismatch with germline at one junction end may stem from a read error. This CDR3 reads CASSPQGYKSPLHF. CDR3 DNA: TGTGCCAGCAGCCCACAGGGTTATAAGTCACCCCTCCACTTT. The chain combines TRBV27 with TRBJ1-6; the D gene is possibly TRBD1 (6 bases). The germline CDR1 and CDR2 sequences are MNHEY and SMNVEV (reference sequence). This CDR3 is built from 14 residues.

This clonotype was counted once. The CDR3 sequence: CASSYGLMNTEAFF. CDR3 bases: TGTGCCAGCAGCTATGGGCTTATGAACACTGAAGCTTTCTTT. The V and J genes are TRBV5-6 and TRBJ1-1; no clear D gene. This CDR3 spans 14 amino acids. V was shortened by 3 bases and J by 0 bases, with 9 bases between the two germline ends. CDR1 SGHDT and CDR2 YYEEEE come from the germline V gene.

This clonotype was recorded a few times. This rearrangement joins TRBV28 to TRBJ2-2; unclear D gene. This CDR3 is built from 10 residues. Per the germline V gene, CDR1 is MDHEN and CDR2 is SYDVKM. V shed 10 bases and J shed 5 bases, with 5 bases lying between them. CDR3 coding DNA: TGTGCCACTTCTACCGGGGAGCTGTTTTTT. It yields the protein CATSTGELFF.

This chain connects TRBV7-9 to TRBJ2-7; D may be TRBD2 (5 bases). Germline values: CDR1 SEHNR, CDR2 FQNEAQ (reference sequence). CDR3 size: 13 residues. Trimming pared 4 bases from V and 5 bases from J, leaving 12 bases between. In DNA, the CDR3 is TGTGCCAGCAGCTCTACTAGGTCAAACGAGCAGTACGTC. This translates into CASSSTRSNEQYV.

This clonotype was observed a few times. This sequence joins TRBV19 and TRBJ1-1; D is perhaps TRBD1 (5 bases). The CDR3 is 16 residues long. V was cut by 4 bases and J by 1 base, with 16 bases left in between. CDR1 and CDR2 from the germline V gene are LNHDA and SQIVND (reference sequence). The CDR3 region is CASSRRGVSGNTEAFF. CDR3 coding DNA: TGTGCCAGTAGTAGAAGAGGGGTTTCCGGGAACACTGAAGCTTTCTTT.

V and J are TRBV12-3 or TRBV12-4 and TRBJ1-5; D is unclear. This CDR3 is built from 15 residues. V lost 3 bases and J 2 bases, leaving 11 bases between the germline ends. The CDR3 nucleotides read TGTGCCAGCAGTTTCGGGCCGAGGGGCAATCAGCCCCAGCATTTT. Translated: CASSFGPRGNQPQHF.

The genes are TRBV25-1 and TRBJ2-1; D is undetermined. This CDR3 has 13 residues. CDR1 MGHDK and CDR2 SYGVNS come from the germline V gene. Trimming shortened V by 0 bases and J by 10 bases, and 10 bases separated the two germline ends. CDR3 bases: TGTGCCAGCAGTGAATATAAGGAAAGCGAGCAGTTCTTC. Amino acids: CASSEYKESEQFF.

DNA of the CDR3: TGTGCCAGCAGCCAAGAGGACCATAATGAAAAACTGTTTTTT. Residues: CASSQEDHNEKLFF. This chain connects TRBV4-2 to TRBJ1-4; no clear D. Trimming took 0 bases from V and 4 from J, leaving 6 bases between them. This CDR3 comprises 14 residues. The germline CDR1 and CDR2 sequences are LGHNA and YNFKEQ.

The CDR3 protein is CASRSGQGAYGELFF. The CDR3, as DNA: TGTGCCAGTAGGTCTGGACAGGGTGCTTACGGGGAGCTGTTTTTT. V usage is TRBV19 and J usage is TRBJ2-2; 8 nucleotides line up with TRBD1. Trimming at V came to 6 bases and at J to 7 bases, leaving 10 bases not matched to a gene. The CDR3 runs to 15 residues. Germline V lookup: CDR1 LNHDA, CDR2 SQIVND (reference sequence).

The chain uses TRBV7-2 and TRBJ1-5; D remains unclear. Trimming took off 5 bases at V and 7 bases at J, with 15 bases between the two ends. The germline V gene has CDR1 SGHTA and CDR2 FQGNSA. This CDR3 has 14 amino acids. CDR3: CASSQTGARQPQHF. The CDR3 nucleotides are TGTGCCAGCAGCCAGACTGGAGCTAGGCAGCCCCAGCATTTT.

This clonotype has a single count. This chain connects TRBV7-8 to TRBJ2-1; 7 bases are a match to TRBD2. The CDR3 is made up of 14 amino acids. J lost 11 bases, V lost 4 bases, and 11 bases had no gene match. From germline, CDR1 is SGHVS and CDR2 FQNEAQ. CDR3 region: CASSSSGASGKQFF. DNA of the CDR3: TGTGCCAGCAGCTCCAGCGGGGCCTCAGGCAAGCAGTTCTTC.

The CDR3 is CASSILRDNQPQHF. The CDR3 nucleotides are TGTGCCAGTAGTATCCTGCGGGACAATCAGCCCCAGCATTTT. The chain recombines TRBV19 with TRBJ1-5; D call uncertain. This CDR3 is 14 amino acids long. Germline CDR1 reads LNHDA; CDR2 reads SQIVND (reference sequence). V was trimmed by 3 bases and J by 3 bases, leaving 9 bases between them.

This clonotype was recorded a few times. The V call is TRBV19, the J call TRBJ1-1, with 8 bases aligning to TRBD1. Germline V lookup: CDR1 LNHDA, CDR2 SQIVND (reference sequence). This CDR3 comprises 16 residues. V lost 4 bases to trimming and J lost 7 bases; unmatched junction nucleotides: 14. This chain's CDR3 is CASSRGTGSRYGEAFF. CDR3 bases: TGTGCCAGTAGTAGAGGGACAGGAAGTAGATATGGTGAAGCTTTCTTT.